A single sample is the source of the 10 T cell receptor beta chains below, sequenced in a study of beta chain features in type 1 diabetes. The sequenced template was cDNA made from the entire isolated RNA. Using immunoSEQ multiplex PCR, the repertoire was profiled, and TCRdb retains in-frame clones only, with some absent. The sample comprises fewer than 400,000 clones, under 8.5% of which are singletons, and less than 0.45% rests with the top ten. The sequenced sample consisted of central memory CD4+ T cells from blood. Every receptor here comes from a woman in her late teens or twenties in good health.

This clone was counted ten times or more. The gene calls are TRBV7-9 and TRBJ1-3; D gene ambiguous. V was shortened by 2 bases and J by 0 bases, with 11 bases between the two germline ends. CDR3 length: 16 residues. Germline assignment: CDR1 SEHNR and CDR2 FQNEAQ (reference sequence). The CDR3 is CASSLTSRNSGNTIYF. The CDR3 DNA reads as TGTGCCAGCAGCTTAACCAGCAGGAACTCTGGAAACACCATATATTTT.

This rearrangement joins TRBV7-2 to TRBJ2-7; D ambiguous. Germline V gene data show CDR1 as SGHTA and CDR2 as FQGNSA. The CDR3 contains 14 residues. V was trimmed by 2 bases and J by 3 bases, leaving 11 bases between them. CDR3 amino acids: CASSLSMYRYEQYF. The CDR3 DNA is TGTGCCAGCAGCTTAAGTATGTATCGCTACGAGCAGTACTTC.

This clone was detected only a few times. The chain couples TRBV19 to TRBJ2-2; TRBD2 might be the D (5 bases). This CDR3 comprises 14 residues. V lost 5 bases, J lost 2 bases, and 9 bases lay in between. Germline loops: CDR1 LNHDA, CDR2 SQIVND (reference sequence). CDR3 residues: CASSVSVNTGELFF. As DNA, the CDR3 is TGTGCCAGTAGTGTTAGCGTTAACACCGGGGAGCTGTTTTTT.

This clone appeared a few times. V gene TRBV19 combines with J gene TRBJ1-5; D unclear. The V end lost 10 bases, the J end lost 6 bases, and 13 bases lay between the germline ends. Germline CDR1 LNHDA, CDR2 SQIVND (reference sequence). This CDR3 is 12 amino acids long. The CDR3 is CATNSEGQPQHF. The CDR3 coding sequence is TGTGCCACCAACAGTGAAGGTCAGCCCCAGCATTTT.

V gene TRBV6-5 combines with J gene TRBJ2-7, with 13 bases identical to TRBD2. CDR3 length equals 14 residues. CDR1 MNHEY and CDR2 SVGAGI come from the germline V gene. J gave up 9 bases and V 8 bases, and 10 bases lay outside the gene matches. For the CDR3, the DNA is TGTGCCAGCTCGCAGGACACTAGCGGGAGGGCGCAGTACTTC. This sequence encodes CASSQDTSGRAQYF.

For the CDR3, the DNA is TGTGCCAGCAGCTATGGTAGCGGAGGTACCTACGAGCAGTACTTC. Its protein product is CASSYGSGGTYEQYF. The chain carries TRBV7-2 and TRBJ2-7, with a tentative D call TRBD2 (6 bases). V shed 4 bases and J shed 2 bases, with 15 bases lying between them. The CDR3 is 15 amino acids. CDR1 is SGHTA and CDR2 is FQGNSA in the germline V gene.

This clone was observed at least ten times. This chain joins TRBV2 and TRBJ2-7, with unresolved D. Per germline, CDR1 SNHLY and CDR2 FYNNEI. The ends were cut back, 5 bases at V and 6 bases at J, with 5 bases in the middle. This CDR3 has 10 residues. CDR3 residues: CASSRVEQYF. The CDR3 nucleotides are TGTGCCAGCAGTCGGGTCGAGCAGTACTTC.

This rearrangement joins TRBV7-9 to TRBJ2-7; D tentatively reads TRBD1 or TRBD2 (5 bases each). The CDR3 runs 15 residues. Looked up from germline, CDR1 is SEHNR and CDR2 is FQNEAQ (reference sequence). Trimming took off 3 bases at V and 4 bases at J, with 16 bases between the two ends. In DNA, the CDR3 is TGTGCCAGCAGCTTCGGGGACGTTGGAAGTTACGAGCAGTACTTC. Protein: CASSFGDVGSYEQYF.

The rearrangement joins TRBV27 to TRBJ2-1, with 7 bases identical to TRBD2. The V gene's germline CDR1 is MNHEY and CDR2 SMNVEV (reference sequence). The CDR3 extends over 15 amino acids. The V segment lost 6 bases and the J segment 7 bases; nucleotides outside the gene matches: 12. The CDR3 spells CASSTAGRERNEQFF. The CDR3 DNA reads TGTGCCAGCAGCACCGCAGGGCGGGAGAGGAATGAGCAGTTCTTC.

The genes are TRBV18 and TRBJ2-1; 11 bases agree with TRBD2. Germline lookup yields CDR1 KGHSH and CDR2 LQKENI. The length of the CDR3 is 15 residues. The V gene end was trimmed by 1 base and the J gene end by 8 bases; junction bases not matched to a gene: 4. CDR3 protein: CASSPLAGGGYEQFF. As DNA, the CDR3 is TGTGCCAGCTCACCACTAGCGGGAGGGGGCTATGAGCAGTTCTTC. Full variable domain (rest looked up from reference TRBV18 and TRBJ2-1): NAGVMQNPRHLVRRRGQEARLRCSPMKGHSHVYWYRQLPEEGLKFMVYLQKENIIDESGMPKERFSAEFPKEGPSILRIQQVVRGDSAAYFCASSPLAGGGYEQFFGPGTRLTVL.